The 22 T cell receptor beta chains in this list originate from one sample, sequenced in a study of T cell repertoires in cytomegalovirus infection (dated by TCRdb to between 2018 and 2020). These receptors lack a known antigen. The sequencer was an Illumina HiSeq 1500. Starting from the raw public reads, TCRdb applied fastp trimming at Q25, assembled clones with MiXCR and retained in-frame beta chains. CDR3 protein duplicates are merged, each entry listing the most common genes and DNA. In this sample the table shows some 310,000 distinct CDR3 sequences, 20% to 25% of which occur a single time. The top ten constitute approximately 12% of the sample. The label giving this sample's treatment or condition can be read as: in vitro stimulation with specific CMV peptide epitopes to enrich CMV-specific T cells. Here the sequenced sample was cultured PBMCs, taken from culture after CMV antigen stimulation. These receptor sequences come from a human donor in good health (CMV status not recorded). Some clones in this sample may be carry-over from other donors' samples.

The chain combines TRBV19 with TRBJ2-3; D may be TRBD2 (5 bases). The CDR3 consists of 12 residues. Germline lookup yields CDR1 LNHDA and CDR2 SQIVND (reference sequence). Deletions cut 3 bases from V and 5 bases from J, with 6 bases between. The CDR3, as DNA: TGTGCCAGTAGTATCGAGGGAGATACGCAGTATTTT. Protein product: CASSIEGDTQYF. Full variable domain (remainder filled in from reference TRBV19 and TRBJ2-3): DGGITQSPKYLFRKEGQNVTLSCEQNLNHDAMYWYRQDPGQGLRLIYYSQIVNDFQKGDIAEGYSVSREKKESFPLTVTSAQKNPTAFYLCASSIEGDTQYFGPGTRLTVL.

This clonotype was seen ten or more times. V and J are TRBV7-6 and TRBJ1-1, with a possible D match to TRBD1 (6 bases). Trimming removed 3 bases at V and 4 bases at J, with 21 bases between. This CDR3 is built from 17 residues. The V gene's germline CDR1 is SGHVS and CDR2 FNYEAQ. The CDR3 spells CASSFLIGAGVGTEAFF. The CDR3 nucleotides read TGTGCCAGCAGCTTTCTTATTGGGGCAGGGGTCGGCACTGAAGCTTTCTTT.

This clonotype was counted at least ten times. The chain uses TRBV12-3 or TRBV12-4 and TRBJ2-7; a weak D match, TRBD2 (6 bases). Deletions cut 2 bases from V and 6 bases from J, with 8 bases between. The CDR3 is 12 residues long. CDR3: CASSLYGGEQYF. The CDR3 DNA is TGTGCCAGCAGTTTATACGGGGGCGAGCAGTACTTC.

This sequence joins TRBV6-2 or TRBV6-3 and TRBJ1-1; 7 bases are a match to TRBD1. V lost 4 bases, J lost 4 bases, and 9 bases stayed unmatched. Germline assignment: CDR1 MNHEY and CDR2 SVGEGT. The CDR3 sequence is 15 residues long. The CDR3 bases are TGTGCCAGCAGTTCCGACGACAGGGTGGGCACTGAAGCTTTCTTT. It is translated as CASSSDDRVGTEAFF.

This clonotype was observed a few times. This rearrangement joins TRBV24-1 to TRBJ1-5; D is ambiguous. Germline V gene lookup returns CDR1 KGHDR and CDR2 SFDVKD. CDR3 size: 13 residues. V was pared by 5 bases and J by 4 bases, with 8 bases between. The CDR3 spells CATSGAANQPQHF. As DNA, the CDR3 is TGTGCCACCAGTGGGGCAGCTAATCAGCCCCAGCATTTT.

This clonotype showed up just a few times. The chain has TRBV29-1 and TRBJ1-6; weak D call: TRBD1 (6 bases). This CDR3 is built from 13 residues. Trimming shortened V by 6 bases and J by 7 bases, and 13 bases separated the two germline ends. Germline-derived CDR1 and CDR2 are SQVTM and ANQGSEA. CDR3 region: CSVAWDTNSPLHF. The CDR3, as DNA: TGCAGCGTCGCCTGGGACACAAATTCACCCCTCCACTTT.

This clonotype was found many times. CDR3 sequence: CASSSGRGSYEQYF. CDR3 coding DNA: TGTGCCAGCAGCTCGGGTCGGGGCTCCTACGAGCAGTACTTC. The V gene is TRBV7-2, the J gene TRBJ2-7; tentatively, D is TRBD2 (5 bases). Germline V CDR1 and CDR2: SGHTA, FQGNSA. This CDR3 is 14 amino acids long. V lost 4 bases to trimming and J lost 0 bases, with 10 bases between them.

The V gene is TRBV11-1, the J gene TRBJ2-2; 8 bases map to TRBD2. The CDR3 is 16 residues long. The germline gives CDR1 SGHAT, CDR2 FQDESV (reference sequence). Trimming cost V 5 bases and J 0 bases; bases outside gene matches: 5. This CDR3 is CASSRTSGSNTGELFF. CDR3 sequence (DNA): TGTGCCAGCAGCCGAACTAGCGGATCGAACACCGGGGAGCTGTTTTTT.

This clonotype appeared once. CDR3 sequence reads: CSGGKEGAYEQYV. In DNA, the CDR3 is TGCAGCGGTGGGAAAGAGGGAGCCTACGAGCAGTACGTC. V and J are TRBV29-1 and TRBJ2-7, with D tentatively TRBD2 (5 bases). The CDR3 is 13 residues long. CDR1 is SQVTM, CDR2 ANQGSEA, per germline. V lost 7 bases and J 2 bases, leaving 15 bases between the germline ends.

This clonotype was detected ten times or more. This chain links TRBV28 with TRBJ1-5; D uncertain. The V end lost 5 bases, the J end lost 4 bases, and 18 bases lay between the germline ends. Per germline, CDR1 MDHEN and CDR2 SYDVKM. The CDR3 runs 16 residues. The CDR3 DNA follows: TGTGCCAGCAGTAATAGGAATCAGCCAGTTAATCAGCCCCAGCATTTT. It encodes CASSNRNQPVNQPQHF.

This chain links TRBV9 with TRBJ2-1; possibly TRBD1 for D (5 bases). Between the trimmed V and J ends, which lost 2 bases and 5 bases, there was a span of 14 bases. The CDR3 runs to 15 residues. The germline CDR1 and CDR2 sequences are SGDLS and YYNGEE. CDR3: CASSVAWTKHNEQFF. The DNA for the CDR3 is TGTGCCAGCAGCGTTGCTTGGACAAAGCACAATGAGCAGTTCTTC.

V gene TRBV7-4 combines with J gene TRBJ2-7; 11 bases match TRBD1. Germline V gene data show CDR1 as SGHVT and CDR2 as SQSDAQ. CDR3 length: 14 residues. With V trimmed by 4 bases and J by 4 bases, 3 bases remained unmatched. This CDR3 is CASSWTGGFYEQYF. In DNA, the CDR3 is TGTGCCAGCAGCTGGACAGGGGGCTTTTACGAGCAGTACTTC.

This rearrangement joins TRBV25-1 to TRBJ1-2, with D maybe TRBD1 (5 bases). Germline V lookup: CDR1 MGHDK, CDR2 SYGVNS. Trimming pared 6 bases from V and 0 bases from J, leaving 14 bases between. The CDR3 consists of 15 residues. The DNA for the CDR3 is TGTGCCAGCAGGGTACCGGGACGGCCTAACTATGGCTACACCTTC. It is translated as CASRVPGRPNYGYTF.

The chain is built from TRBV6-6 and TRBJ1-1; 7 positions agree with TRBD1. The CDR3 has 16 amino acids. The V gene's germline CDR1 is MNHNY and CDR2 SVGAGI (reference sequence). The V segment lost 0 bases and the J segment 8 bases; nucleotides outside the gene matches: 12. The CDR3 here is CASSYSAPGGAREAFF. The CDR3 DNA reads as TGTGCCAGCAGTTACTCGGCGCCAGGGGGTGCTCGGGAAGCTTTCTTT.

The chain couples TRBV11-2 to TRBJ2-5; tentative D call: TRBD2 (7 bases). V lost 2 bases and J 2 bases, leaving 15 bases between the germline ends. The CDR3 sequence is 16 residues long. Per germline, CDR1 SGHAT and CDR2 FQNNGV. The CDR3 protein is CASSLRRGARQETQYF. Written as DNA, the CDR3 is TGTGCCAGCAGCTTACGCCGGGGGGCCCGGCAAGAGACCCAGTACTTC.

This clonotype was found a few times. CDR3 in DNA: TGTGCCAGCAGCTTTGGGGACAGGGGGCTGTTGAGGACTGAAGCTTTCTTT. Residues: CASSFGDRGLLRTEAFF. This chain uses TRBV5-4 with TRBJ1-1, with TRBD1 identical over 12 bases. The trim removed 2 bases at V and 5 bases at J, leaving 10 bases unmatched. In germline, CDR1 is SGHNT, CDR2 YYREEE (reference sequence). There are 17 residues in the CDR3.

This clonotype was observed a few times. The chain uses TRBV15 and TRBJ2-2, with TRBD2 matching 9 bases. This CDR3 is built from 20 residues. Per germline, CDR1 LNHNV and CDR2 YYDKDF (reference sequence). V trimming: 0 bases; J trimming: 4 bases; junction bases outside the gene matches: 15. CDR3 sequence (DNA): TGTGCCACCAGCAGAGATCTGAGACTAGCGGACCCCGTCGGCACCGGGGAGCTGTTTTTT. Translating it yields CATSRDLRLADPVGTGELFF.

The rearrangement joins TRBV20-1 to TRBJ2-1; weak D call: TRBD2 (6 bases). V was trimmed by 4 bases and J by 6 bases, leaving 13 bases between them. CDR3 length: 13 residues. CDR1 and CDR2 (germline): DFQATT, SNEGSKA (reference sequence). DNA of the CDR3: TGCAGTGCTACCGAGACTAGGGGCAATGAGCAGTTCTTC. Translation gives CSATETRGNEQFF.

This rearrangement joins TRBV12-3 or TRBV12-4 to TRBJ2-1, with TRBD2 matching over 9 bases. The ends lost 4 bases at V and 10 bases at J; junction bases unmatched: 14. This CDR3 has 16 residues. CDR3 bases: TGTGCCAGCAGTTCCCGGGGGCGACTAGCGGCGAAGGAGCAGTTCTTC. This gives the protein CASSSRGRLAAKEQFF.

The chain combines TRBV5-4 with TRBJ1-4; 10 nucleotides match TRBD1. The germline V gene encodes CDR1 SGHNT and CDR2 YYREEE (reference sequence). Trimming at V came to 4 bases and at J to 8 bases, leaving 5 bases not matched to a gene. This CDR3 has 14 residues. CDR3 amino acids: CASSRQGAEEKLFF. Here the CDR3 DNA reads TGTGCCAGCAGCCGACAGGGGGCCGAAGAAAAACTGTTTTTT. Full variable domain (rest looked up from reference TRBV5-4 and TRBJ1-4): ETGVTQSPTHLIKTRGQQVTLRCSSQSGHNTVSWYQQALGQGPQFIFQYYREEENGRGNFPPRFSGLQFPNYSSELNVNALELDDSALYLCASSRQGAEEKLFFGSGTQLSVL.

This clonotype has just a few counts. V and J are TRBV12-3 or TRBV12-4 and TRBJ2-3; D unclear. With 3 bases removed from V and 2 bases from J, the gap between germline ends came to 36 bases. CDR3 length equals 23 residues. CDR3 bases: TGTGCCAGCAGTTTTTCCGGCTTATGGGTATCGGTTAATAACCTCGACTTCACAGATACGCAGTATTTT. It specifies CASSFSGLWVSVNNLDFTDTQYF.

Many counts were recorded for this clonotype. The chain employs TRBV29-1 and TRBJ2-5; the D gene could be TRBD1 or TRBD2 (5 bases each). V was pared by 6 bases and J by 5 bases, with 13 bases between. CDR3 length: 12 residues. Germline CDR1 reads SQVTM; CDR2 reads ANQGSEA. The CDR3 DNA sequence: TGCAGCGTCCGTCGGGACGCTGAGACCCAGTACTTC. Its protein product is CSVRRDAETQYF.